This record covers a single TCR beta chain. Its antigen is unidentified. Possible read error: a much larger clone is one base away. The sample is drawn from a study of blood T cells in healthy people across ages. General study results and limits: Donors of long life had a larger count of naive CD4+ cells and greater diversity than aged donors.

Researchers report isolating at least 6.5 million PBMCs per sample. At least 6 micrograms of total RNA were extracted per sample. Using a J-beta primer mix together with a sample-barcoded 5' primer, a second PCR was run for 7 to 11 cycles. TCRdb recomputed calls from the 5' RACE reads with MiXCR, one row per CDR3 protein. The table records around 750,000 distinct CDR3 sequences, about 55% of them present only once. The sequence was obtained from a man older than 75 in good health. The sample comprised blood.

CDR3 coding DNA: TGTGCCATCAGTGAAAAAACAGGGGGCTCCTACGAGCAGTTCTTC. It codes for CAISEKTGGSYEQFF. The chain recombines TRBV10-3 with TRBJ2-1; 9 bases are shared with TRBD1. V lost 3 bases, J lost 10 bases, and 10 bases stayed unmatched. Germline CDR1 and CDR2: ENHRY and SYGVKD. The CDR3 contains 15 residues.